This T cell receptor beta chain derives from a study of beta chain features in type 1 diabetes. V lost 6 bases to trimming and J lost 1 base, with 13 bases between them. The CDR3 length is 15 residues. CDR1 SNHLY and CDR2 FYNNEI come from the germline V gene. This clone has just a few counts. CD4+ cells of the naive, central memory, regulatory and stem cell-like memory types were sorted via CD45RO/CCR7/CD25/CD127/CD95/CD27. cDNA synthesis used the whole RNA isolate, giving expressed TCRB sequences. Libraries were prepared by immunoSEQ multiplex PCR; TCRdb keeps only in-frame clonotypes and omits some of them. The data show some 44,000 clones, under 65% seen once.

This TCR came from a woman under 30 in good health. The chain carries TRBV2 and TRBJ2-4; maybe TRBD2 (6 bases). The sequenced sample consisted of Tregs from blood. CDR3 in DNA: TGTGCCAGCAGCAGGGAGGTGGGGGCCAAAAACATTCAGTACTTC. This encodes CASSREVGAKNIQYF.